The entry below gives a single T cell receptor (beta chain) sequence along with its context. At the DNA level, this CDR3 is encoded by other sequences in the same sample as well. A deep-level run was used for the assay. Only in-frame clones appear in the TCRdb table, and some are missing; sequencing was by immunoSEQ multiplex PCR. The sample holds around 2,000,000 clones, under 95% seen once. Germline V gene data show CDR1 as LNHDA and CDR2 as SQIVND (reference sequence). Trimming cost V 8 bases and J 2 bases; bases outside gene matches: 1. This CDR3 has 13 amino acids. These data originate in a study of shared clonotypes between healthy human individuals. At the level of the study: The study used three CD4 naive, three CD4 memory, two CD8 naive and one CD8 memory plate per donor.

CD45RO-negative, CCR7-selected cells formed the naive CD8 fraction, which excluded terminally differentiated effector memory CD45RA+ cells. This rearrangement joins TRBV19 to TRBJ2-2, with 8 bases identical to TRBD2. The clonotype comes from a man aged 18 to 30 in good health. Some clones in this sample may be carry-over from other donors' samples. The sample taken for sequencing was naive CD8+ T cells from PBMCs. DNA of the CDR3: TGTGCCAGTGCGGGGGGAAACACCGGGGAGCTGTTTTTT. It is translated as CASAGGNTGELFF.